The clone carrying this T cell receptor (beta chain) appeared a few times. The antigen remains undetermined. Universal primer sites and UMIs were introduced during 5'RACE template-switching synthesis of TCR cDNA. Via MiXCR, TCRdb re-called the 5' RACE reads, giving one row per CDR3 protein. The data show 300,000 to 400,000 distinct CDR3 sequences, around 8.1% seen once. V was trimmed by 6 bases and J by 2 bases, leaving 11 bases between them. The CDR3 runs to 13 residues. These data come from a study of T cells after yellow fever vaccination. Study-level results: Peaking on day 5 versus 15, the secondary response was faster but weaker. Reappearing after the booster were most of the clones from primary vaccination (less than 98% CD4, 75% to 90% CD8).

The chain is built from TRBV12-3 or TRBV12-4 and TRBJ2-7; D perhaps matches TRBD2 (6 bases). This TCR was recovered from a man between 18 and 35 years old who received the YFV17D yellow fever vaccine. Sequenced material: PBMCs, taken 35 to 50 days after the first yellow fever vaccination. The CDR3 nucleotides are TGTGCCAGCAGCCTTAGCGGAACCTACGAGCAGTACTTC. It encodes CASSLSGTYEQYF.